The entry that follows covers one T cell receptor (beta chain) sequence. This sample stems from a study of blood T cell repertoires in COVID-19. The CDR3 runs 14 residues. Trimming shortened V by 4 bases and J by 1 base, and 10 bases separated the two germline ends. The germline CDR1 and CDR2 sequences are SGDLS and YYNGEE. Per the original methods: Researchers report that nucleated cell counts were estimated from reference gene primer amplification. Produced via immunoSEQ multiplex PCR; TCRdb's table is partial and in-frame only. That table is the source of V, J and clone size, and D and trimming were worked out from the DNA. This table holds about 300,000 clones, roughly 80% found once.

The material sequenced was peripheral blood. The sequence derives from a woman aged 45-59 years who had recovered from COVID-19. The chain has TRBV9 and TRBJ2-3; D unclear. CDR3 bases: TGTGCCAGCAGCTCCCGACTGGGCACAGATACGCAGTATTTT. This codes for CASSSRLGTDTQYF. Using reference TRBV9 and TRBJ2-3 for the parts outside the CDR3, the full variable domain is DSGVTQTPKHLITATGQRVTLRCSPRSGDLSVYWYQQSLDQGLQFLIQYYNGEERAKGNILERFSAQQFPDLHSELNLSSLELGDSALYFCASSSRLGTDTQYFGPGTRLTVL.